This T cell receptor (beta chain) derives from a study of T cells after yellow fever vaccination. Germline V gives CDR1 DFQATT, CDR2 SNEGSKA (reference sequence). The CDR3 sequence is 15 residues long. Trimming took 3 bases from V and 2 from J; bases not matched to a gene: 8. This clonotype came up many times. TCRdb reprocessed the 5' RACE reads with MiXCR, giving one entry per CDR3 protein. The sample has approximately 26,000 distinct CDR3 sequences, 4% to 5% seen once. This TCR derives from a man aged 18 to 29 who received the YFV17D yellow fever vaccine. The input for sequencing was PBMCs, either bulk or a sorted T-cell subset (CD4+, CD8+, memory, or dextramer-sorted; not recorded which), taken on the day of the yellow fever booster vaccination. The rearrangement joins TRBV20-1 to TRBJ2-3; 7 nucleotides align to TRBD1. The DNA for the CDR3 is TGCAGTGCTAGTCGGTCAGGGGGTCACACAGATACGCAGTATTTT. As protein: CSASRSGGHTDTQYF.